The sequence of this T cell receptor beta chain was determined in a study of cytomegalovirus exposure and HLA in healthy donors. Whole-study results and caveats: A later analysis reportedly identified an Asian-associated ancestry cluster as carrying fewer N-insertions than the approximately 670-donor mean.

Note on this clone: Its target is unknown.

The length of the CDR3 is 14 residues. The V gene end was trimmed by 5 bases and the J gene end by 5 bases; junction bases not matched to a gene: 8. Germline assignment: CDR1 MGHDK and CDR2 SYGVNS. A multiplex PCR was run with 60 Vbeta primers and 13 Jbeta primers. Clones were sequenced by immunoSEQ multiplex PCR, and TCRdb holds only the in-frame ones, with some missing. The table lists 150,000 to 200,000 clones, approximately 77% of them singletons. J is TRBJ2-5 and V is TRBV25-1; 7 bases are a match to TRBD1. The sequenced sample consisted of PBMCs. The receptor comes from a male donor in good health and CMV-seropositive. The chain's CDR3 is CASSQDRASETQYF. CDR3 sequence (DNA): TGTGCCAGCAGTCAAGACAGGGCAAGTGAGACCCAGTACTTC.